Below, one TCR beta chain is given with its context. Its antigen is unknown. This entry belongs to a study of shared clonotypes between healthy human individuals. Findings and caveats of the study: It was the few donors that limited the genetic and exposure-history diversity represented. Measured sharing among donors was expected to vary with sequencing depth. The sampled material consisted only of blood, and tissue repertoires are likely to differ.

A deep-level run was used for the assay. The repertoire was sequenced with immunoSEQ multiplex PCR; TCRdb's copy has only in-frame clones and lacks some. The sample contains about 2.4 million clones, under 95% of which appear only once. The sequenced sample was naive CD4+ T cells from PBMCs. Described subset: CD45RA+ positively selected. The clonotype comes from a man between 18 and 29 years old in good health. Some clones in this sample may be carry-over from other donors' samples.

CDR3 in amino acids: CASSLSGTSGPSSYNEQFF. CDR3 nucleotides: TGTGCCAGCAGTTTATCCGGGACTAGCGGCCCCAGCTCCTACAATGAGCAGTTCTTC. This chain links TRBV27 with TRBJ2-1; TRBD2 agrees at 11 bases. V shed 0 bases and J 0 bases; nucleotides not matched to a gene: 7. Germline loops: CDR1 MNHEY, CDR2 SMNVEV (reference sequence). This CDR3 has 19 amino acids.